Following are 32 T cell receptor beta chains from one sample sequenced in a study of T cells in Graves' hyperthyroidism and ophthalmopathy (dated by TCRdb to between 2017 and 2020). Preparation of the library involved multiplex PCR. The reads were generated on an Illumina HiSeq 2000. The TCR beta CDR3 regions were amplified from RNA transcripts. The first round of RT-PCR for the TCR CDR3 was performed with the HTBI primer set and the Qiagen OneStep RT-PCR kit. Using fastp trimming at Q25 and MiXCR clonotype assembly, TCRdb reanalyzed the public sequencing data and kept in-frame beta chains. Here each entry gathers all rows of one CDR3 protein and keeps the most common genes and DNA. The table for this sample lists 500,000 to 600,000 distinct CDR3 sequences; 16% of them were counted only once. Of the sample, about 17% is held by the ten largest clones. The sample comprised blood. These receptor sequences come from a woman aged 18-30 years with Graves' hyperthyroidism.

This clonotype was counted a few times. The rearrangement uses TRBV12-3 or TRBV12-4 and TRBJ1-2, with D uncertain. The CDR3 sequence is 15 residues long. V shed 6 bases and J shed 0 bases, with 14 bases lying between them. This CDR3 reads CASRGKSSTNYGYTF. CDR3 in DNA: TGTGCCAGCAGGGGCAAATCCAGTACTAACTATGGCTACACCTTC.

The gene calls are TRBV6-1 and TRBJ1-5, with 7 positions matching TRBD1. V lost 5 bases, J lost 2 bases, and 6 bases stayed unmatched. The CDR3 has 15 amino acids. The germline V gene encodes CDR1 MNHNS and CDR2 SASEGT. CDR3 amino acids: CASSSEGARNQPQHF. The CDR3 nucleotides read TGTGCCAGCAGTTCCGAGGGGGCGCGCAATCAGCCCCAGCATTTT.

This clonotype was picked up a small number of times. V is TRBV12-3 or TRBV12-4 and J is TRBJ2-7; D ambiguous. The CDR3 contains 17 residues. With 4 bases removed from V and 2 bases from J, the gap between germline ends came to 21 bases. CDR3 sequence (DNA): TGTGCCAGCAGTTCCCCCCTAGGGCGGTCTTTCCCCTACGAGCAGTACTTC. Translation gives CASSSPLGRSFPYEQYF.

This clonotype was detected many times. This chain joins TRBV2 and TRBJ2-2; TRBD2 matches at 10 bases. From germline, CDR1 is SNHLY and CDR2 FYNNEI. The CDR3 length is 17 residues. V trimming: 6 bases; J trimming: 4 bases; junction bases outside the gene matches: 11. In DNA, the CDR3 is TGTGCCAGCAGGATTCTGGAGCGGGGGGGCTTCACCGGGGAGCTGTTTTTT. It yields the protein CASRILERGGFTGELFF.

This clonotype was counted a few times. The chain employs TRBV24-1 and TRBJ2-1; no clear D. Deletions cut 1 base from V and 6 bases from J, with 6 bases between. This CDR3 region has 13 residues. In germline, CDR1 is KGHDR, CDR2 SFDVKD. CDR3: CATSDFEGNEQFF. The CDR3 DNA reads as TGTGCCACCAGTGATTTCGAAGGCAATGAGCAGTTCTTC.

The chain carries TRBV20-1 and TRBJ2-2, with D unresolved. CDR3 length: 13 residues. Per germline, CDR1 DFQATT and CDR2 SNEGSKA (reference sequence). V dropped 2 bases and J dropped 5 bases, with 9 bases sitting between them. The CDR3 nucleotides read TGCAGTGCTAGACCCCTTGTTACCGGGGAGCTGTTTTTT. This gives the protein CSARPLVTGELFF.

This clonotype was counted between two and nine times. This chain connects TRBV18 to TRBJ2-4; D not resolved. The ends were cut back, 2 bases at V and 11 bases at J, with 10 bases in the middle. The CDR3 sequence is 12 residues long. Germline CDR1 and CDR2: KGHSH and LQKENI. CDR3: CASSPGEGFQYF. The CDR3 nucleotides are TGTGCCAGCTCACCAGGGGAAGGCTTTCAGTACTTC.

This clonotype has a handful of counts. This chain links TRBV20-1 with TRBJ1-3; D is perhaps TRBD1 (6 bases). Trimming removed 6 bases at V and 2 bases at J, with 8 bases between. CDR3 size: 12 residues. Germline CDR1 DFQATT, CDR2 SNEGSKA (reference sequence). The CDR3 loop is CSARTAGNTIYF. The CDR3 DNA follows: TGCAGTGCGCGGACAGCTGGAAACACCATATATTTT.

CDR3 sequence (DNA): TGTGCCATCAGTATGACTAGCGGGAGAAGAGAGACCCAGTACTTC. This sequence encodes CAISMTSGRRETQYF. The V call is TRBV10-3, the J call TRBJ2-5, with TRBD2 matching over 12 bases. V was pared by 5 bases and J by 4 bases, with 5 bases of the junction left unmatched. The CDR3 covers 15 residues. Germline CDR1 ENHRY, CDR2 SYGVKD.

The chain employs TRBV19 and TRBJ1-5; a weak D match, TRBD1 (5 bases). The CDR3 is made up of 13 amino acids. V lost 5 bases and J lost 9, with 14 bases in between. Per the germline V gene, CDR1 is LNHDA and CDR2 is SQIVND (reference sequence). The CDR3 protein is CASSFGGRGPQHF. DNA of the CDR3: TGTGCCAGTAGTTTTGGGGGGAGGGGGCCCCAGCATTTT.

The gene calls are TRBV6-2 or TRBV6-3 and TRBJ1-2, with D possibly TRBD1 on 6 matching bases. V was shortened by 7 bases and J by 4 bases, with 25 bases between the two germline ends. Germline V gene data show CDR1 as MNHEY and CDR2 as SVGEGT. CDR3 size: 17 residues. The CDR3 loop is CASTPHPTGSLIYGYTF. CDR3 coding DNA: TGTGCCAGCACCCCTCACCCAACAGGGTCCCTTATCTATGGCTACACCTTC.

There are a few counts of this clonotype. The CDR3 sequence: CASSLDRGRNTQYF. For the CDR3, the DNA is TGTGCCAGCAGCCTAGACAGGGGGCGAAATACGCAGTATTTT. The V and J genes are TRBV12-3 or TRBV12-4 and TRBJ2-3; 10 positions match TRBD1. The trim removed 6 bases at V and 7 bases at J, leaving 7 bases unmatched. The length of the CDR3 is 14 residues.

J is TRBJ1-1 and V is TRBV18; the D is unclear. The V end lost 2 bases, the J end lost 2 bases, and 9 bases lay between the germline ends. The germline CDR1 and CDR2 sequences are KGHSH and LQKENI. This CDR3 comprises 14 residues. The CDR3 DNA reads as TGTGCCAGCTCACCAACCGGGTCCAACACTGAAGCTTTCTTT. As protein: CASSPTGSNTEAFF.

This clonotype was seen ten or more times. J is TRBJ1-1 and V is TRBV15, with TRBD1 as a possible D gene (5 bases). This CDR3 region has 15 residues. Trimming took off 6 bases at V and 3 bases at J, with 17 bases between the two ends. Germline-derived CDR1 and CDR2 are LNHNV and YYDKDF (reference sequence). In DNA, the CDR3 is TGTGCCACCAGGGACCCGCGGCTGGGGGACACTGAAGCTTTCTTT. It is translated as CATRDPRLGDTEAFF.

This sequence joins TRBV20-1 and TRBJ2-1, with a possible D match to TRBD2 (5 bases). This CDR3 contains 15 residues. Looked up from germline, CDR1 is DFQATT and CDR2 is SNEGSKA (reference sequence). The germline V and J ends were trimmed by 3 bases and 0 bases, with 12 bases remaining between them. The DNA of the CDR3 is TGCAGTGCTAGTGACCTGGGGAGCTCCTACAATGAGCAGTTCTTC. Translating it yields CSASDLGSSYNEQFF.

The chain is built from TRBV19 and TRBJ1-1; D is undetermined. The germline V gene encodes CDR1 LNHDA and CDR2 SQIVND (reference sequence). The CDR3 contains 17 residues. V was pared by 1 base and J by 0 bases, with 15 bases between. The DNA of the CDR3 is TGTGCCAGTAGTATAGCAGCCGCGCGCCCCTTGAACACTGAAGCTTTCTTT. Translated, it gives CASSIAAARPLNTEAFF.

This clonotype came up a few times. The chain employs TRBV5-1 and TRBJ1-1; D ambiguous. This CDR3 has 14 residues. V was pared by 1 base and J by 3 bases, with 10 bases between. CDR1 is SGHRS and CDR2 is YFSETQ in the germline V gene. CDR3 sequence (DNA): TGCGCCAGCAGCTTGTTGGGCCGCGACACTGAAGCTTTCTTT. It codes for CASSLLGRDTEAFF. Using reference TRBV5-1 and TRBJ1-1 for the parts outside the CDR3, the full variable domain is KAGVTQTPRYLIKTRGQQVTLSCSPISGHRSVSWYQQTPGQGLQFLFEYFSETQRNKGNFPGRFSGRQFSNSRSEMNVSTLELGDSALYLCASSLLGRDTEAFFGQGTRLTVV.

This clonotype has only a few counts. The chain is built from TRBV24-1 and TRBJ1-5, with a weak D call TRBD1 (5 bases). This CDR3 contains 17 residues. Per germline, CDR1 KGHDR and CDR2 SFDVKD. Trimming took off 2 bases at V and 0 bases at J, with 13 bases between the two ends. CDR3 residues: CATSDSTDQYSNQPQHF. CDR3 sequence (DNA): TGTGCCACCAGTGATTCGACAGATCAATATAGCAATCAGCCCCAGCATTTT.

This clonotype was counted only a few times. V gene TRBV5-4 combines with J gene TRBJ1-6; D ambiguous. The V end was cut by 8 bases, the J end by 2 bases, with 17 bases between. The germline V gene has CDR1 SGHNT and CDR2 YYREEE (reference sequence). The CDR3 sequence is 16 residues long. CDR3 sequence reads: CARCGFCRTYNSPLHF. CDR3 nucleotide sequence: TGTGCCAGATGCGGGTTTTGCCGTACCTATAATTCACCCCTCCACTTT.

The CDR3 DNA follows: TGTGCCAGCAGCCGAGACAGGGGGTATGCAGATACGCAGTATTTT. Its translation is CASSRDRGYADTQYF. This chain uses TRBV7-2 with TRBJ2-3, with TRBD1 matching 9 bases. There are 15 residues in the CDR3. Germline trimming cut 5 bases from V and 4 bases from J; bases unmatched to any gene: 7. Per germline, CDR1 SGHTA and CDR2 FQGNSA.

The CDR3 DNA reads TGTGCCATCCGTAATGGCCAGAACATGAACACTGAAGCTTTCTTT. This gives the protein CAIRNGQNMNTEAFF. The rearrangement uses TRBV10-3 and TRBJ1-1; unclear D gene. Germline V gene sequence: CDR1 ENHRY, CDR2 SYGVKD. There are 15 residues in the CDR3. With 8 bases removed from V and 0 bases from J, the gap between germline ends came to 16 bases.

As concerns this clonotype: The junction departs from germline at one end; a sequencing error may be responsible. The chain combines TRBV28 with TRBJ2-1; D is unclear. Germline CDR1 is MDHEN and CDR2 is SYDVKM. There are 12 residues in the CDR3. The CDR3 coding sequence is TGTGCCAGCAGTTTGTCAGCGAATGAGCAGCTCTTC. It yields the protein CASSLSANEQLF.

J is TRBJ2-7 and V is TRBV7-9; possible D gene TRBD2, 5 bases. Germline CDR1 is SEHNR and CDR2 is FQNEAQ (reference sequence). With 5 bases removed from V and 0 bases from J, the gap between germline ends came to 14 bases. The CDR3 contains 15 residues. DNA of the CDR3: TGTGCCAGCAGCCCAAGGACTTCAAGCTCCTACGAGCAGTACTTC. Its translation is CASSPRTSSSYEQYF.

This chain links TRBV6-1 with TRBJ1-1; TRBD1 is a possible D gene (6 bases). Germline CDR1 and CDR2: MNHNS and SASEGT. There are 15 residues in the CDR3. V was clipped by 3 bases and J by 1 base, with 12 bases between them. CDR3 DNA: TGTGCCAGCAGTGACTCAGGACAGAGGAACACTGAAGCTTTCTTT. Its translation is CASSDSGQRNTEAFF.

This clonotype was detected a few times. The chain has TRBV7-9 and TRBJ2-7; TRBD1 matches at 11 bases. Germline assignment: CDR1 SEHNR and CDR2 FQNEAQ (reference sequence). The CDR3 runs to 15 residues. The J segment lost 5 bases and the V segment lost 2 bases, leaving 5 bases of the junction unmatched. CDR3 residues: CASSLRTGGSHEQYF. The CDR3 DNA is TGTGCCAGCAGCTTAAGGACAGGGGGCTCTCACGAGCAGTACTTC.

This clonotype was seen many times. The chain has TRBV6-1 and TRBJ1-5, with 9 positions matching TRBD1. The CDR3 consists of 15 residues. Unmatched junction bases numbered 4, after V lost 1 base and J lost 6 bases. The germline CDR1 and CDR2 sequences are MNHNS and SASEGT. CDR3: CASSEGGTGSQPQHF. Here the CDR3 DNA reads TGTGCCAGCAGTGAAGGGGGGACAGGGTCTCAGCCCCAGCATTTT.

This clonotype was found many times. This chain uses TRBV6-2 or TRBV6-3 with TRBJ1-5; TRBD1 might be the D (5 bases). The CDR3 runs to 16 residues. The V end lost 7 bases, the J end lost 0 bases, and 16 bases lay between the germline ends. Germline V lookup: CDR1 MNHEY, CDR2 SVGEGT. The CDR3 sequence is CASKDLRGYSNQPQHF. In nucleotides, the CDR3 is TGTGCCAGCAAAGACCTGAGGGGATATAGCAATCAGCCCCAGCATTTT.

At least ten counts were recorded for this clonotype. The chain joins TRBV6-2 or TRBV6-3 to TRBJ2-5; 7 nucleotides line up with TRBD1. The germline CDR1 and CDR2 sequences are MNHEY and SVGEGT. The CDR3 length is 14 residues. V trimming: 7 bases; J trimming: 4 bases; junction bases outside the gene matches: 9. Here the CDR3 reads CASNPTGLGETQYF. The DNA of the CDR3 is TGTGCCAGCAATCCGACAGGGTTGGGAGAGACCCAGTACTTC.

Only a few counts were recorded for this clonotype. The rearrangement links TRBV7-2 to TRBJ2-7; tentatively, D is TRBD1 (6 bases). In germline, CDR1 is SGHTA, CDR2 FQGNSA. Trimming shortened V by 3 bases and J by 1 base, and 10 bases separated the two germline ends. The CDR3 totals 14 residues. CDR3 coding DNA: TGTGCCAGCAGCTTCGCCGGACAGTCCTACGAGCAGTACTTC. It yields the protein CASSFAGQSYEQYF.

This chain uses TRBV3-1 with TRBJ2-1; TRBD2 agrees at 8 bases. The CDR3 contains 15 residues. V shed 3 bases and J 3 bases; nucleotides not matched to a gene: 4. CDR1 LGHDT and CDR2 YNNKEL come from the germline V gene (reference sequence). As DNA, the CDR3 is TGTGCCAGCAGCCAGGGACTAGGTCTCTACAATGAGCAGTTCTTC. Translated: CASSQGLGLYNEQFF.

The V and J genes are TRBV7-9 and TRBJ2-3, with unresolved D. Per germline, CDR1 SEHNR and CDR2 FQNEAQ (reference sequence). With 8 bases removed from V and 2 bases from J, the gap between germline ends came to 11 bases. CDR3 size: 13 residues. The DNA for the CDR3 is TGTGCCAGCGGGAAAAGGGACACAGATACGCAGTATTTT. It encodes CASGKRDTDTQYF.

This clonotype was picked up one time. The rearrangement joins TRBV5-1 to TRBJ2-3; D gene uncertain. The V and J ends lost 0 bases and 0 bases respectively, with 8 bases between them. CDR1 is SGHRS, CDR2 YFSETQ, per germline. The CDR3 loop spans 15 amino acids. The CDR3 loop is CASSLVPVSTDTQYF. DNA for the CDR3: TGCGCCAGCAGCTTGGTCCCCGTCAGCACAGATACGCAGTATTTT.